This T cell receptor (beta chain) was profiled in a study of blood T cell repertoires in COVID-19. Study details: The cDNA or gDNA used as material had been derived from T cells, B-cell-depleted T cells, or PBMCs.

Across over 20 US areas, participants ranged in age from about 18 to 90 years. TCRdb keeps only in-frame clones here, not all; method: immunoSEQ multiplex PCR. The sample consists of approximately 400,000 clones, about 90% of them appearing once. Germline CDR1 reads SNHLY; CDR2 reads FYNNEI. With 8 bases clipped from V and 1 base from J, the junction kept 8 bases outside the gene matches. The CDR3 loop spans 17 amino acids. J is TRBJ1-6 and V is TRBV2, with 10 positions matching TRBD1. This sequence was found in a man aged 25 to 40 who had recovered from COVID-19. Material for sequencing was PBMCs or T cells enriched from blood (not recorded which). This CDR3 reads CASETGGDSSYNSPLHF. The CDR3 nucleotides read TGTGCCAGCGAGACAGGGGGCGATTCTTCCTATAATTCACCCCTCCACTTT.